The sample holds many counts of the clone carrying this T cell receptor (beta chain). CDR1 SGHAT and CDR2 FQNNGV come from the germline V gene. With 5 bases removed from V and 0 bases from J, the gap between germline ends came to 22 bases. The CDR3 has 18 amino acids. Clinical symptoms, serum thyroxine, TRAb, thyroid ultrasound and orbital computed tomography determined diagnosis. The authors used Ficoll-Paque density gradient centrifugation to separate PBMCs. The input was approximately 10 ml of fresh peripheral blood. This entry belongs to a study of Graves' ophthalmopathy and Graves' hyperthyroidism. Using RNA transcripts, the TCR beta CDR3 regions were amplified. Second-round multiplex PCR followed a first-round RT-PCR using HTBI primers. MiXCR, applied by TCRdb to the multiplex PCR reads, yields one record per CDR3 protein. The sample holds some 410,000 distinct CDR3 sequences, under 25% seen once.

Sequencing input: peripheral blood. The chain couples TRBV11-2 to TRBJ1-2; the D gene is possibly TRBD1 (6 bases). This receptor was identified in a woman under 30 with stable Graves' hyperthyroidism. Here the CDR3 DNA reads TGTGCCAGCAGCCCGATGGGGGCAGGGGTCGGCGCTAACTATGGCTACACCTTC. Protein product: CASSPMGAGVGANYGYTF.